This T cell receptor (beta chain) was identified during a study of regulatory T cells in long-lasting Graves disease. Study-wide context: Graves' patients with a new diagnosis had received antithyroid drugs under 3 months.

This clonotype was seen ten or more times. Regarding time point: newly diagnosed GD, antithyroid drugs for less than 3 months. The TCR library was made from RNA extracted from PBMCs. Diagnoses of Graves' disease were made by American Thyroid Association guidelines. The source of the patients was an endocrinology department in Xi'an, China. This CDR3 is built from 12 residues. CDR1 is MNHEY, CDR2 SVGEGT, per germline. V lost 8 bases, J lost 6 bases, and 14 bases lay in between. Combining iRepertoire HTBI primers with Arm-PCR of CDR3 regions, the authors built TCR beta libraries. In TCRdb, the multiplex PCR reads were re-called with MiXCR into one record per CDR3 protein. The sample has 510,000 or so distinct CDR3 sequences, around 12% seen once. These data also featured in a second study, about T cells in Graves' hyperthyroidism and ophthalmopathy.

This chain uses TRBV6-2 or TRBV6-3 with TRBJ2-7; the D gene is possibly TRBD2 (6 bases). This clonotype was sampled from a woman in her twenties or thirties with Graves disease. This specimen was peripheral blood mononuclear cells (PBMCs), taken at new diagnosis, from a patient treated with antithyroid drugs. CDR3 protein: CASGWGVGEQYF. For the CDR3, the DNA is TGTGCCAGCGGTTGGGGGGTTGGCGAGCAGTACTTC.